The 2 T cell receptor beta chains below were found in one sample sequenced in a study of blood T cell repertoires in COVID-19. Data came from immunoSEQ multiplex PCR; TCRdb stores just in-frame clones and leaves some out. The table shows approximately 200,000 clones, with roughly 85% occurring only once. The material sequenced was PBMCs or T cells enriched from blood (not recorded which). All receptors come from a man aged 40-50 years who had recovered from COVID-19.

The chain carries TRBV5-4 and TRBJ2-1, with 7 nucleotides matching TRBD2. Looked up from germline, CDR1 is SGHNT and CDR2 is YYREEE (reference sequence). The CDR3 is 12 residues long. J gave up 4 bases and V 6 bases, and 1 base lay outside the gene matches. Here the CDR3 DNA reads TGTGCCAGCACCGGGGGGTACAATGAGCAGTTCTTC. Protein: CASTGGYNEQFF.

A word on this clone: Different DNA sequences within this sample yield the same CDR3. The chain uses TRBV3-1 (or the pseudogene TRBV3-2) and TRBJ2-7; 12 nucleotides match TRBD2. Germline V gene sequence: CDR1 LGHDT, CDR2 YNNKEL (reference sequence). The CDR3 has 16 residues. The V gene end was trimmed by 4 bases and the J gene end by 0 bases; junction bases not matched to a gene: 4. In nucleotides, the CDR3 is TGTGCCAGCAGCCCCGGACTAGCGGGGAGCTCCTACGAGCAGTACTTC. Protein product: CASSPGLAGSSYEQYF.